This is a list of T cell receptor beta chains from one sample in a study of identical twins. Each CDR3 protein is one row after TCRdb ran MiXCR on the 5' RACE reads. This sample yields about 240,000 distinct CDR3 sequences, of which over 9.5% are seen a single time; 4% to 5% belongs to the top ten. This same sample was also taken into another study, of yellow fever vaccine responses in identical twins.

The sequenced material came from memory (CD45RO+) T cells sorted from blood. The receptors stem from a woman aged 18-30 years in good health. CDR3s include the opening cysteine and the closing phenylalanine or tryptophan. The order of the fields is CDR3 protein, CDR3 DNA, D gene, clone size, V gene, J gene, CDR3 length. D genes are given only for firm matches. A row's size may be missing; if present it is once, few, many or a size class.

CDR3aa: CASSVQSGISGELFF
CDR3nt: TGTGCCAGCAGCGTACAAAGCGGGATCTCCGGGGAGCTGTTTTTT
d_gene: TRBD2
abundance: -
v_gene: TRBV7-2
j_gene: TRBJ2-2
len: 15

CDR3aa: CASSYSQSSYNEQFF
CDR3nt: TGTGCCAGCAGTTACTCGCAGAGCTCCTACAATGAGCAGTTCTTC
d_gene: -
abundance: few
v_gene: TRBV6-5
j_gene: TRBJ2-1
len: 15

CDR3aa: CASSPNGQVNEKLFF
CDR3nt: TGTGCCAGCAGCCCGAATGGACAAGTTAATGAAAAACTGTTTTTT
d_gene: -
abundance: -
v_gene: TRBV11-2
j_gene: TRBJ1-4
len: 15

CDR3aa: CATQTGGATDTQYF
CDR3nt: TGCGCCACCCAGACCGGGGGGGCCACAGATACGCAGTATTTT
d_gene: TRBD2
abundance: -
v_gene: TRBV5-1
j_gene: TRBJ2-3
len: 14

CDR3aa: CASSKAGTETSTDTQYF
CDR3nt: TGTGCCAGCAGCAAAGCGGGGACAGAAACTAGCACAGATACGCAGTATTTT
d_gene: -
abundance: few
v_gene: TRBV21-1
j_gene: TRBJ2-3
len: 17

CDR3aa: CSARNLAGTINEQFF
CDR3nt: TGCAGTGCTAGAAACCTAGCGGGGACCATCAATGAGCAGTTCTTC
d_gene: TRBD2
abundance: few
v_gene: TRBV20-1
j_gene: TRBJ2-1
len: 15

CDR3aa: CATSDPPGQGGNEQFF
CDR3nt: TGTGCCACCAGTGACCCCCCAGGACAGGGTGGAAATGAGCAGTTCTTC
d_gene: TRBD1
abundance: -
v_gene: TRBV24-1
j_gene: TRBJ2-1
len: 16

CDR3aa: CASSQGPPGQGSYEQYF
CDR3nt: TGTGCCAGTAGTCAAGGGCCCCCCGGGCAGGGCTCCTACGAGCAGTACTTC
d_gene: -
abundance: -
v_gene: TRBV19
j_gene: TRBJ2-7
len: 17

CDR3aa: CASSQVSEGVKYF
CDR3nt: TGTGCCAGCAGCCAGGTCAGCGAGGGGGTGAAGTATTTT
d_gene: -
abundance: many
v_gene: TRBV14
j_gene: TRBJ2-3
len: 13

CDR3aa: CASRTAYEQYF
CDR3nt: TGTGCCAGCCGGACGGCCTACGAGCAGTACTTC
d_gene: -
abundance: many
v_gene: TRBV2
j_gene: TRBJ2-7
len: 11

CDR3aa: CASSPFGVSRTQYF
CDR3nt: TGTGCCAGCTCCCCATTCGGGGTTAGTAGGACCCAGTACTTC
d_gene: -
abundance: -
v_gene: TRBV6-1
j_gene: TRBJ2-5
len: 14

CDR3aa: CASSGLVGGPQYEQYF
CDR3nt: TGTGCCAGCAGTGGTTTGGTGGGAGGGCCCCAATACGAGCAGTACTTC
d_gene: TRBD2
abundance: few
v_gene: TRBV27
j_gene: TRBJ2-7
len: 16

CDR3aa: CASGGGASAGELFF
CDR3nt: TGCGCCAGCGGAGGGGGCGCATCGGCCGGGGAGCTGTTTTTT
d_gene: -
abundance: few
v_gene: TRBV5-1
j_gene: TRBJ2-2
len: 14

CDR3aa: CASSQTKGSREQFF
CDR3nt: TGCGCCAGCAGCCAGACTAAGGGGTCTAGGGAGCAGTTCTTC
d_gene: -
abundance: once
v_gene: TRBV4-3
j_gene: TRBJ2-1
len: 14

CDR3aa: CATSRAGSRKETQYF
CDR3nt: TGTGCCACCAGCAGAGCTGGCAGCCGCAAAGAGACCCAGTACTTC
d_gene: -
abundance: few
v_gene: TRBV15
j_gene: TRBJ2-5
len: 15

CDR3aa: CASSMVGKRTQHF
CDR3nt: TGTGCCAGCAGCATGGTGGGAAAGAGGACCCAGCATTTT
d_gene: -
abundance: few
v_gene: TRBV28
j_gene: TRBJ1-5
len: 13

CDR3aa: CASSPNSMGARGNQPQHF
CDR3nt: TGTGCCAGCAGTCCAAACTCTATGGGGGCGAGGGGGAATCAGCCCCAGCATTTT
d_gene: -
abundance: -
v_gene: TRBV6-1
j_gene: TRBJ1-5
len: 18

CDR3aa: CASSFRGGGDEQFF
CDR3nt: TGTGCCAGCAGTTTCCGGGGCGGCGGGGATGAGCAGTTCTTC
d_gene: -
abundance: few
v_gene: TRBV12-3/TRBV12-4
j_gene: TRBJ2-1
len: 14

CDR3aa: CASSQGALYGYTF
CDR3nt: TGCGCCAGCAGCCAGGGGGCTCTCTATGGCTACACCTTC
d_gene: TRBD1
abundance: few
v_gene: TRBV5-1
j_gene: TRBJ1-2
len: 13

CDR3aa: CAWTGDRTEAFF
CDR3nt: TGTGCCTGGACGGGGGATCGTACTGAAGCTTTCTTT
d_gene: -
abundance: few
v_gene: TRBV30
j_gene: TRBJ1-1
len: 12